The rows below give T cell receptor beta chains drawn from one sample of a study of CD8 T cells in ankylosing spondylitis. TCRdb re-analysed the 5' RACE reads in MiXCR, keeping a single row per CDR3 protein. Found here are about 840,000 distinct CDR3 sequences, about 10% of them singletons; the top ten hold approximately 0.51%. The sequenced material came from blood, either unsorted or a sorted T cell fraction (not recorded which). The source is a male donor with ankylosing spondylitis. The conserved cysteine and the conserved F or W are not part of the CDR3 here.

J,V,CDR3
TRBJ2-6,TRBV28,ASSPTGSISGANVLT
TRBJ2-5,TRBV11-2,ASSFLSEMGAGAPQTQY
TRBJ1-4,TRBV6-6,ASKEATNEKLF
TRBJ2-7,TRBV20-1,SARARLGAMASYEQY
TRBJ2-7,TRBV7-2,ASSPVNREQY
TRBJ1-4,TRBV20-1,SARDAQGRSLEKLF
TRBJ2-2,TRBV10-3,AISASGTDSTGELF
TRBJ2-5,TRBV28,ASSLPGGGRQETQY
TRBJ1-5,TRBV20-1,SARRTGDYYSNQPQH
TRBJ2-7,TRBV7-9,ASSPIGTARSQQY
TRBJ1-2,TRBV15,ATSRASVRYGYT
TRBJ2-7,TRBV20-1,SSSSFSGDAYEQY
TRBJ2-3,TRBV29-1,SVDYRGADTQY
TRBJ1-2,TRBV12-3/TRBV12-4,ASSLTGTVST
TRBJ2-7,TRBV7-2,ASSTRAGEYEQY
TRBJ1-3,TRBV5-1,ASSSGVPGNTIY
TRBJ1-1,TRBV20-1,SAEEGWGTEAF
TRBJ2-7,TRBV5-1,AGRQGTYEQY
TRBJ2-7,TRBV7-2,ASSGTGLAATYEQY
TRBJ1-2,TRBV7-9,ASSPRTGGYT
TRBJ2-3,TRBV29-1,SADTGTSSITQY
TRBJ2-7,TRBV20-1,SARSLFKGGGTPYEQY
TRBJ2-2,TRBV24-1,ATSDFVGRGTGELF
TRBJ1-4,TRBV29-1,SVLGALDEKLF
TRBJ2-5,TRBV4-2,PSSQRDGSGETQY
TRBJ1-1,TRBV29-1,SVVGMNTEAF
TRBJ2-7,TRBV15,ATSRDFRVYEQY
TRBJ2-1,TRBV12-3/TRBV12-4,ASSFDGRPHNEQF
TRBJ2-5,TRBV20-1,SAHSGTSGEETQY
TRBJ2-2,TRBV7-3,ASSATMAGELF
TRBJ2-1,TRBV29-1,SVEGRSGRLSNEQF
TRBJ2-2,TRBV7-7,ASSIGQYTGELF
TRBJ2-7,TRBV20-1,SRIGPSYEQY
TRBJ2-7,TRBV7-6,ASSLNWGGEQY
TRBJ2-7,TRBV7-2,ASSLTRQLYEQY
TRBJ1-6,TRBV20-1,SARRYRDRGNSPLH
TRBJ2-5,TRBV5-1,ASSLAGRVETQY
TRBJ2-3,TRBV5-1,ASSLDPGGGGTDTQY
TRBJ2-7,TRBV20-1,SAGDRTTYEQY
TRBJ1-5,TRBV7-2,ASSLVGGSNQPQH